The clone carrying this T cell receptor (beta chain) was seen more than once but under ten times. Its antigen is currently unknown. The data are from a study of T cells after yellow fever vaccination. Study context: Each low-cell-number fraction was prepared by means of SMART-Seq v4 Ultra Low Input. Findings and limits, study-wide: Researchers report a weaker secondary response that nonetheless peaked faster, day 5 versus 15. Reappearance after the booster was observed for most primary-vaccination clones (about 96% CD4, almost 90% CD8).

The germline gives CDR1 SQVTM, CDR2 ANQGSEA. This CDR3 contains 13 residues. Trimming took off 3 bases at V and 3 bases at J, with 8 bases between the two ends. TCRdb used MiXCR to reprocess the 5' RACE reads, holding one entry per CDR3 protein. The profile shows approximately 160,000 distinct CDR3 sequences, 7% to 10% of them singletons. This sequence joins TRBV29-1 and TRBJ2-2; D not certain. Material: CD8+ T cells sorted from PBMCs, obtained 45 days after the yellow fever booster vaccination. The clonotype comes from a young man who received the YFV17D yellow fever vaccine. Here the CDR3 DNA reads TGCAGCGTTGAGCCTCCGGACACCGGGGAGCTGTTTTTT. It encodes CSVEPPDTGELFF.